This passage covers 21 T cell receptor beta chains from one sample sequenced in a study of metastatic and nonmetastatic thyroid tumors. All patients reached thyroid surgery having received no treatment beforehand. MiXCR reprocessed the PCR reads for TCRdb. The data show about 23,000 clones, roughly 20% seen once. Sequencing was done on a sample of blood. The receptors were gathered from a female donor with papillary thyroid cancer or a benign thyroid nodule (not recorded which). Some clones in this sample may be carry-over from other donors' samples.

This clone is medium-sized. V and J are TRBV12-3 or TRBV12-4 and TRBJ1-1, with 7 bases aligning to TRBD1. Trimming removed 6 bases from V and 3 bases from J; junction bases left unmatched: 4. CDR3 length equals 13 residues. CDR3 loop: CASSDRADTEAFF. In DNA, the CDR3 is TGTGCCAGCAGCGACAGGGCAGACACTGAAGCTTTCTTT.

This clone was counted between two and nine times. The V call is TRBV7-9, the J call TRBJ2-7; D not resolved. This CDR3 comprises 11 residues. Germline V CDR1 and CDR2: SEHNR, FQNEAQ (reference sequence). Trimming pared 3 bases from V and 5 bases from J, leaving 5 bases between. The CDR3 loop is CASSFGHEQYF. CDR3 in DNA: TGTGCCAGCAGCTTCGGCCACGAGCAGTACTTC.

By sample fraction, this clone is medium-sized. The chain employs TRBV15 and TRBJ1-1; D unclear. With 4 bases removed from V and 7 bases from J, the gap between germline ends came to 7 bases. The length of the CDR3 is 11 residues. CDR1 is LNHNV and CDR2 is YYDKDF in the germline V gene (reference sequence). The CDR3 here is CATSIGNEAFF. The CDR3 coding sequence is TGTGCCACCAGCATCGGGAATGAAGCTTTCTTT.

A few counts support this clone. The chain links TRBV6-1 to TRBJ1-1; D unresolved. Germline V gene sequence: CDR1 MNHNS, CDR2 SASEGT. The CDR3 spans 13 residues. Deletions cut 11 bases from V and 1 base from J, with 14 bases between. For the CDR3, the DNA is TGTGCCGTAACCTCTACCGCGAACACTGAAGCTTTCTTT. Protein product: CAVTSTANTEAFF.

This clone is deemed medium-sized (0.01 to 0.1%). This CDR3 is also generated by other DNA sequences in the sample. The chain couples TRBV28 to TRBJ2-7, with 10 bases identical to TRBD2. Germline V CDR1 and CDR2: MDHEN, SYDVKM. Trimming removed 8 bases from V and 6 bases from J; junction bases left unmatched: 13. The CDR3 consists of 15 residues. The DNA for the CDR3 is TGTGCCAGCGGGTCGGGGCTAGCGGGAGTAGGCGAGCAGTACTTC. This translates into CASGSGLAGVGEQYF.

This clone was counted many times. The chain joins TRBV7-9 to TRBJ1-6, with D uncertain. Germline CDR1 SEHNR, CDR2 FQNEAQ (reference sequence). Deletions cut 7 bases from V and 7 bases from J, with 11 bases between. CDR3 length equals 13 residues. CDR3 sequence (DNA): TGTGCCAGCAACGACGTTATCAATTCACCCCTCCACTTT. Its protein is CASNDVINSPLHF.

This clone appeared many times. J is TRBJ2-7 and V is TRBV10-2; 7 bases fit TRBD1. This CDR3 has 13 residues. Germline values: CDR1 WSHSY, CDR2 SAAADI. V was clipped by 5 bases and J by 5 bases; unmatched bases: 6. CDR3 sequence: CASSTQDRDEQYF. CDR3 DNA: TGCGCCAGCAGTACCCAAGACAGGGACGAGCAGTACTTC.

This clone has at least ten counts. V is TRBV24-1 and J is TRBJ2-1, with 7 bases matching TRBD2. This CDR3 is built from 14 residues. V lost 5 bases, J lost 7 bases, and 7 bases stayed unmatched. Germline CDR1 KGHDR, CDR2 SFDVKD. The CDR3 sequence is CATSVAGAGNEQFF. CDR3 bases: TGTGCCACCAGTGTTGCGGGAGCGGGTAATGAGCAGTTCTTC.

This clone came up many times. This sequence may be a read error, since a much larger clone differs from it by one base. The rearrangement uses TRBV6-1 and TRBJ2-5, with D uncertain. Per germline, CDR1 MNHNS and CDR2 SASEGT. Trimming cost V 7 bases and J 5 bases, with 14 bases left between them. This CDR3 spans 13 amino acids. CDR3 nucleotides: TGTGCCAGCAATCCTGACGATCGGGAGACCCAGTACTTC. It encodes CASNPDDRETQYF.

Ten or more counts support this clone. V usage is TRBV20-1 and J usage is TRBJ2-3; no clear D. The germline V gene has CDR1 DFQATT and CDR2 SNEGSKA (reference sequence). The CDR3 extends over 13 amino acids. CDR3 DNA sequence: TGCAACCCTAAGGCGTCTAGCACAGATACGCAGTATTTT. Its translation: CNPKASSTDTQYF.

The chain has TRBV27 and TRBJ2-1; 11 bases are a match to TRBD2. Trimming at V came to 7 bases and at J to 8 bases, leaving 4 bases not matched to a gene. Germline V gives CDR1 MNHEY, CDR2 SMNVEV (reference sequence). The CDR3 spans 13 residues. CDR3 nucleotides: TGTGCCAGCAAACTAGCGGGAGAGGATGAGCAGTTCTTC. Translation gives CASKLAGEDEQFF.

This clone was recorded many times. The rearrangement uses TRBV3-1 and TRBJ2-7; 7 nucleotides line up with TRBD2. CDR1 and CDR2 from the germline V gene are LGHDT and YNNKEL (reference sequence). CDR3 length equals 15 residues. With V trimmed by 0 bases and J by 2 bases, 4 bases remained unmatched. In nucleotides, the CDR3 is TGTGCCAGCAGCCAAGATCGTGGACTAGCCTACGAGCAGTACTTC. This sequence encodes CASSQDRGLAYEQYF.

This clone showed up just once. The V gene is TRBV5-1, the J gene TRBJ2-7; no clear D gene. The CDR3 consists of 12 residues. Trimming removed 4 bases from V and 5 bases from J, with 10 bases in between. The germline gives CDR1 SGHRS, CDR2 YFSETQ. CDR3 in amino acids: CASSQTRHEQYF. The CDR3 DNA sequence: TGCGCCAGCAGCCAGACTCGACACGAGCAGTACTTC. The whole variable domain, filled in from reference TRBV5-1 and TRBJ2-7, reads KAGVTQTPRYLIKTRGQQVTLSCSPISGHRSVSWYQQTPGQGLQFLFEYFSETQRNKGNFPGRFSGRQFSNSRSEMNVSTLELGDSALYLCASSQTRHEQYFGPGTRLTVT.

The chain links TRBV27 to TRBJ2-1; D unclear. Trimming pared 6 bases from V and 4 bases from J, leaving 16 bases between. The CDR3 runs to 15 residues. Germline lookup yields CDR1 MNHEY and CDR2 SMNVEV (reference sequence). The CDR3 region has the DNA TGTGCCAGCAGGGCCAGAACGCAACCGTACAATGAGCAGTTCTTC. Translating gives CASRARTQPYNEQFF.

This clone was recorded many times. V usage is TRBV19 and J usage is TRBJ1-5; possibly TRBD1 for D (6 bases). The V gene's germline CDR1 is LNHDA and CDR2 SQIVND (reference sequence). The CDR3 is 15 amino acids. Trimming pared 7 bases from V and 7 bases from J, leaving 20 bases between. For the CDR3, the DNA is TGTGCCAGTACCAAGACAGGATCCTTTACACAGCCCCAGCATTTT. Translating gives CASTKTGSFTQPQHF. Based on the CDR3 plus reference TRBV19 and TRBJ1-5, the full variable domain is DGGITQSPKYLFRKEGQNVTLSCEQNLNHDAMYWYRQDPGQGLRLIYYSQIVNDFQKGDIAEGYSVSREKKESFPLTVTSAQKNPTAFYLCASTKTGSFTQPQHFGDGTRLSIL.

This clone came up a few times. Germline and junction disagree at one end, which may indicate a read error. The chain carries TRBV6-4 and TRBJ1-3, with D tentatively TRBD1 (5 bases). The CDR3 loop spans 18 amino acids. Germline V lookup: CDR1 MRHNA, CDR2 SNTAGT. The CDR3 reads CASSYSKNSRARGNTIYF. The DNA for the CDR3 is TGTGCCAGCAGTTACTCGAAGAACTCCAGGGCGCGAGGAAACACCATATATTTT.

This clone has ten or more counts. The sample contains more than one DNA sequence encoding this CDR3. This chain joins TRBV20-1 and TRBJ2-1; D is unresolved. The CDR3 runs to 16 residues. Germline CDR1 is DFQATT and CDR2 is SNEGSKA (reference sequence). Trimming took 0 bases from V and 2 from J, leaving 14 bases between them. The CDR3 protein is CSAREAAVLPYNEQFF. CDR3 coding DNA: TGCAGTGCTAGAGAAGCTGCGGTCCTCCCCTACAATGAGCAGTTCTTC.

This clone is medium-sized (0.01 to 0.1%). Other DNA sequences from this sample encode an identical CDR3 as well. J is TRBJ1-3 and V is TRBV12-3 or TRBV12-4; D unclear. The CDR3 runs to 14 residues. The V end lost 4 bases, the J end lost 4 bases, and 11 bases lay between the germline ends. The CDR3 bases are TGTGCCAGCAGTTCCGGGCCGGGCGGAAACACCATATATTTT. This gives the protein CASSSGPGGNTIYF.

The chain is built from TRBV4-1 and TRBJ2-1, with a weak D call TRBD2 (5 bases). The germline V and J ends were trimmed by 4 bases and 0 bases, with 16 bases remaining between them. Germline V gene sequence: CDR1 MGHRA, CDR2 YSYEKL. This CDR3 contains 17 residues. The CDR3 region is CASSLHYGEVSYNEQFF. CDR3 DNA sequence: TGCGCCAGCAGCCTACACTACGGGGAAGTCTCCTACAATGAGCAGTTCTTC.

In this sample, this clone turned up many times. The chain combines TRBV2 with TRBJ1-6, with D hard to call. The CDR3 is made up of 15 amino acids. Germline-derived CDR1 and CDR2 are SNHLY and FYNNEI. Between the trimmed V and J ends, which lost 2 bases and 5 bases, there was a span of 10 bases. The CDR3: CASSEMRANNSPLHF. The CDR3 DNA follows: TGTGCCAGCAGTGAAATGAGGGCCAATAATTCACCCCTCCACTTT.

This clone was observed many times. The chain couples TRBV28 to TRBJ2-5; TRBD2 aligns across 8 bases. Germline lookup yields CDR1 MDHEN and CDR2 SYDVKM. This CDR3 is built from 14 residues. The V and J ends lost 2 bases and 5 bases, in that order; junction bases with no gene match: 4. This CDR3 is CASSLAGGTETQYF. The DNA of the CDR3 is TGTGCCAGCAGTTTAGCGGGAGGAACGGAGACCCAGTACTTC.